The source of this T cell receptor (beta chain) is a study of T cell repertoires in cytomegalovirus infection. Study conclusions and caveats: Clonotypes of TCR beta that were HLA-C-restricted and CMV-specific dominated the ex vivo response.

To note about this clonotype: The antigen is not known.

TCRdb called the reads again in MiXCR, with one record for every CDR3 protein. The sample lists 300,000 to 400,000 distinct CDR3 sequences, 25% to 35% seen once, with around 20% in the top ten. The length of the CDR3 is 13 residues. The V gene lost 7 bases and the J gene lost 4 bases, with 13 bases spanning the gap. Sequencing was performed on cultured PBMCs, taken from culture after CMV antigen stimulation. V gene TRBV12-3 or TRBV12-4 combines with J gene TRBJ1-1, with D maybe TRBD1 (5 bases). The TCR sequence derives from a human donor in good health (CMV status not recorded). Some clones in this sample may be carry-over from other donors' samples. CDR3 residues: CASTDSFATEAFF. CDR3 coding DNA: TGTGCCAGCACCGACAGTTTCGCCACTGAAGCTTTCTTT.